A single TCR beta chain is shown here with its context. This clonotype was seen at least ten times. Its binding antigen is unknown. No base quality information exists; no much larger clone differs at one position. Every donor was a healthy Caucasian. The twin cohort comprised three pairs of female monozygotic twins, all aged roughly 18 to 29 years. The RNA used for TCR libraries was isolated from peripheral blood mononuclear cells. Library preparation employed 5' RACE. The sample was run on an Illumina HiSeq 2000. A universal primer binding site was added through template switching, and the final cDNA carried a unique molecular identifier so that TCR cDNA molecules could be counted accurately. First-strand cDNA for TCR alpha and beta chains was synthesized from specific primers in the conserved constant-segment region. To control for contamination, every cDNA library carried two barcodes: a SMART-Mk sample barcode plus Illumina barcodes. Two successive PCR steps introduced TruSeq adapter sequences along with Illumina sample barcodes. The Illumina HiSeq platform was used with custom primers to sequence TCR alpha and beta cDNA libraries. The study's processing was this. Raw reads were processed with MiGEC to extract unique molecular identifiers, and MiXCR was used to determine CDR3 positions. For each individual, recombination models were inferred using an EM algorithm with the repgenHMM and IGoR tools. Shared clonotype analysis was performed with the tcR package in R, normalizing sharing by the product of cloneset sizes. Out-of-frame nonproductive sequences were analyzed to study raw recombination free of thymic and clonal selection effects. TCRdb trimmed the raw reads at Q25, called clones with MiXCR and kept productive beta chains. CDR3 protein sequences are deduplicated, and each keeps its most common genes and DNA. In this record, the V and J calls reflect TCRdb's handling and not the investigators' own analysis. The sample yields a few hundred thousand distinct CDR3 sequences; 7.5% to 10% were counted once. The top ten hold under 3% of the sample.

CDR1 and CDR2, per the germline V gene, are SGHTA and FQGTGA. V sheds 3 bases and J sheds 6 bases, leaving 9 bases between their ends. The CDR3 runs 13 residues from the cysteine to the phenylalanine. The entry retains the CDR3 DNA only, 39 bases that are in frame from base 1. The sample belongs to a study of identical twins (dated by TCRdb to 2016 to 2017). Background on the whole study: The study deep-sequenced TCR alpha and beta repertoires from monozygotic twins, unrelated adults of various ages and cord blood to test whether fetal clonotypes persist. Replicate twin experiments were performed at different times using different library preparation protocols to rule out contamination. The paper's findings and limits, for the study overall: In monozygotic twins, out-of-frame TCR alpha sharing was systematically underestimated by recombination models, although the models agreed with sharing between unrelated individuals. Compared with coincidental sharing between unrelated individuals, out-of-frame TCR alpha sequences shared between twins showed an excess of sequences with low generation probability. Because the same donors could not be followed over many years, the conclusions relied on cross-sectional statistical analysis. The excess sharing between twins in beta out-of-frame sequences was weaker because fewer shared sequences reduced the signal-to-noise ratio. Fewer insertions were carried by abundant cord blood beta clonotypes; a weaker similar trend was observed in young adult naive repertoires, while no such trend was observed in memory repertoires. Zero-insertion analyses could be partly confounded by invariant T cells such as MAIT and iNKT, although diverse VJ usage argued against such confounding for most clonotypes.

The data also belong to a second study, concerning yellow fever vaccine responses in identical twins. The second study's authors report: According to the authors, in identical twins the way T cells responded to vaccination appeared partly convergent and partly personalized. Focusing on identical twins, the study followed the T cell clones that responded to the vaccine, and did so with precision.

The V and J segments used are TRBV7-3 and TRBJ2-1; TRBD2 is possibly the D segment (5 matching bases). Sequencing was performed on PBMCs. The sequence derives from a woman aged 18 to 35 in good health. The nucleotide sequence is given as TGTGCCAGCAGCTTCCCTGGAGGCAATGAGCAGTTCTTC. It codes for CASSFPGGNEQFF.